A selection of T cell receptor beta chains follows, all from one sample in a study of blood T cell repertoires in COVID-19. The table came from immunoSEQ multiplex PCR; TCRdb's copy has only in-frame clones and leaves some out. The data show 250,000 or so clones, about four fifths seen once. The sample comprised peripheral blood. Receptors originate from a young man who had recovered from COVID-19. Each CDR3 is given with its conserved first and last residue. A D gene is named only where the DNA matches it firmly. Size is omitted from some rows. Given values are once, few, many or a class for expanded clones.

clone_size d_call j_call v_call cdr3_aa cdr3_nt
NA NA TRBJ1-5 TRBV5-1 CASSLDSYSNQPQHF TGCGCCAGCAGCTTGGACAGCTATAGCAATCAGCCCCAGCATTTT
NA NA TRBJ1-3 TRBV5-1 CASSLQSSGNTIYF TGCGCCAGCAGCTTACAGAGCTCTGGAAACACCATATATTTT
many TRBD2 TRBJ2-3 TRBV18 CASSPAGGSTDTQYF TGTGCCAGCTCACCCGCGGGGGGGAGCACAGATACGCAGTATTTT
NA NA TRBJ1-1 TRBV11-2 CASSLEGARRDTEAFF TGTGCCAGCAGCTTAGAGGGGGCTCGCAGGGACACTGAAGCTTTCTTT
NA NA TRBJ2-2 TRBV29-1 CSVAVKGITGELFF TGCAGCGTTGCCGTCAAGGGGATCACCGGGGAGCTGTTTTTT
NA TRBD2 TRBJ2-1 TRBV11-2 CASQKLAGVNEQFF TGTGCCAGCCAAAAACTAGCGGGGGTTAATGAGCAGTTCTTC
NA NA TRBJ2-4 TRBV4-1 CASSQGLNSAKNIQYF TGCGCCAGCAGCCAAGGGCTTAACAGTGCCAAAAACATTCAGTACTTC
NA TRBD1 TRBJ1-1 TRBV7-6 CASSARQGMNTEAFF TGTGCCAGCAGCGCTCGACAGGGCATGAACACTGAAGCTTTCTTT
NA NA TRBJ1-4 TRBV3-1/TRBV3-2 CASSRSSGLTNEKLFF TGTGCCAGCAGCCGCTCCTCGGGTCTAACTAATGAAAAACTGTTTTTT
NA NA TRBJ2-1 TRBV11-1 CASSLGLPQFF TGTGCCAGCAGCTTAGGTCTCCCCCAGTTCTTC
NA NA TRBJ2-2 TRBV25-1 CASKIQEGGELFF TGTGCCAGCAAAATACAAGAGGGCGGGGAGCTGTTTTTT
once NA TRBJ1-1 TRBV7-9 CASSLIGSGDRSNTEAFF TGTGCCAGCAGCTTAATCGGCTCAGGCGACAGGTCAAACACTGAAGCTTTCTTT
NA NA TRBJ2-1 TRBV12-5 CASLGSLNEQFF TGTGCTAGTCTGGGCTCTCTCAATGAGCAGTTCTTC
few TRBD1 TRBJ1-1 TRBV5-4 CASRYSRETGDNTEAFF TGTGCCAGCAGGTACTCGAGGGAGACAGGGGATAACACTGAAGCTTTCTTT
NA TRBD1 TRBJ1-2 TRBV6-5 CASRPHGTGGHGYTF TGTGCCAGCAGACCCCACGGGACAGGGGGCCATGGCTACACCTTC
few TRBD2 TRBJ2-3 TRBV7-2 CASSPGGGLDTQYF TGTGCCAGCTCCCCGGGCGGGGGACTAGATACGCAGTATTTT
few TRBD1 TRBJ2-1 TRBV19 CASSISPGQGTRYEQFF TGTGCCAGTAGTATCTCCCCCGGACAGGGAACTCGATATGAGCAGTTCTTC
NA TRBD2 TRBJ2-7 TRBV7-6 CASSPPGGPSMTYEQYF TGTGCCAGCAGCCCGCCGGGGGGGCCCTCTATGACCTACGAGCAGTACTTC
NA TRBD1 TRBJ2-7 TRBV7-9 CASSLDRAFSYEQYF TGTGCCAGCAGCCTCGACAGGGCATTCTCCTACGAGCAGTACTTC
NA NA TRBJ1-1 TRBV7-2 CASRKLTGSEAFF TGTGCCAGCAGAAAACTTACAGGGAGTGAAGCTTTCTTT
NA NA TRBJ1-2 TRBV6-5 CASSNGKLYGYTF TGTGCCAGCAGTAACGGGAAACTCTATGGCTACACCTTC
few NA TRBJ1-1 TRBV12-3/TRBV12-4 CASSLGGNTEAFF TGTGCCAGCAGTTTGGGAGGGAACACTGAAGCTTTCTTT
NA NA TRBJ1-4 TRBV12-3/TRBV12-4 CASSFGEEKLFF TGTGCCAGCAGTTTTGGGGAGGAAAAACTGTTTTTT
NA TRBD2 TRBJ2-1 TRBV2 CASSGAGGGDNEQFF TGTGCCAGCAGTGGAGCGGGGGGTGGCGACAATGAGCAGTTCTTC
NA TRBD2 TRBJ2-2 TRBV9 CASSAGTSGTGELFF TGTGCCAGCAGCGCCGGGACTAGCGGTACCGGGGAGCTGTTTTTT
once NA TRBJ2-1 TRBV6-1 CASSEQGNEQFF TGTGCCAGCAGTGAACAGGGAAATGAGCAGTTCTTC
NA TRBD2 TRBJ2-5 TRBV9 CASSVGLRRGGQETQYF TGTGCCAGCAGCGTAGGACTCCGGCGGGGGGGGCAAGAGACCCAGTACTTC
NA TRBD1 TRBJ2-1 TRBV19 CASSKPGTGGNEQFF TGTGCCAGTAGTAAGCCCGGGACAGGGGGGAATGAGCAGTTCTTC
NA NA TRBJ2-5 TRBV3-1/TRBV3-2 CASSLTGGVDETQYF TGTGCCAGCAGCCTTACAGGGGGGGTAGACGAGACCCAGTACTTC
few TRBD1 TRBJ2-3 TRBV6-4 CASSERGQGVDTQYF TGTGCCAGCAGCGAGAGGGGACAGGGGGTTGATACGCAGTATTTT
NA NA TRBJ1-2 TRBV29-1 CSVVEQGAVNQLNYGYTF TGCAGCGTTGTAGAGCAGGGCGCCGTAAACCAACTCAACTATGGCTACACCTTC
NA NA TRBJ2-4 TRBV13 CASSSPGAKNIQYF TGTGCCAGCAGCTCGCCAGGGGCCAAAAACATTCAGTACTTC